This TCR beta chain was sequenced for a study of regulatory T cells in long-lasting Graves disease. In its sample, this clonotype was seen a few times. Its antigen is still unknown. Time point meaning: newly diagnosed GD, antithyroid drugs for less than 3 months. The TCR library was made from RNA that had been extracted from PBMCs in TRIzol. General study results and limits: Persistent Graves' patients showed a TCR diversity that was lower than that of newly diagnosed ones. Persistent disease preferred TRBV28, TRBJ1-2 and TRBJ2-5.

TCR beta libraries were built with iRepertoire HTBI primers and Arm-PCR of CDR3 regions. TCRdb recomputed calls from the multiplex PCR reads with MiXCR, one row per CDR3 protein. Of approximately 560,000 distinct CDR3 sequences in the sample, 16% were seen once. Germline V gene data show CDR1 as SGDLS and CDR2 as YYNGEE. Trimming removed 0 bases from V and 6 bases from J, with 5 bases in between. This CDR3 contains 12 residues. These same records also appear under a second study, on T cells in Graves' hyperthyroidism and ophthalmopathy. Turning to that study: Patients were excluded for uncontrolled infection, other autoimmune disease, pregnancy or lactation. Researchers ran a first-round RT-PCR on the TCR CDR3 using the HTBI primer set.

The sample here was peripheral blood mononuclear cells (PBMCs), taken at new diagnosis, from a patient treated with antithyroid drugs. The chain joins TRBV9 to TRBJ2-3; D gene ambiguous. This receptor was obtained from a young man with Graves disease. The CDR3 loop reads CASSVAGDTQYF. DNA of the CDR3: TGTGCCAGCAGCGTAGCTGGGGATACGCAGTATTTT.